The text below deals with one T cell receptor beta chain. The table came from immunoSEQ multiplex PCR; TCRdb's copy has only in-frame clones and leaves some out. The sample lists around 80,000 clones; about 90% were seen once. The data were taken from a study of control samples from healthy donors and cancer patients. From germline, CDR1 is MNHEY and CDR2 SMNVEV (reference sequence). This CDR3 comprises 15 residues. The V gene end was trimmed by 4 bases and the J gene end by 8 bases; junction bases not matched to a gene: 13. V usage is TRBV27 and J usage is TRBJ1-2, with TRBD1 matching 7 bases. Sample: blood. This TCR derives from a man in his forties or fifties in good health. The CDR3 here is CASSWGTGQPLGYTF. CDR3 DNA sequence: TGTGCCAGCAGTTGGGGGACGGGACAGCCACTGGGCTACACCTTC.